A selection of T cell receptor beta chains follows, all from one sample in a study of blood T cell repertoires in COVID-19. Sequencing used immunoSEQ multiplex PCR; TCRdb keeps in-frame clones, though not all of them. This sample has 150,000 or so clones, with approximately 79% found just once. What was sequenced was PBMCs or T cells enriched from blood (not recorded which). These receptors came from a woman aged 45-65 years who had recovered from COVID-19. The CDR3 runs from the conserved cysteine through the conserved F or W. The D gene is left open where the match is weak. Not every row has a clone size; where given, it reads once, few, many or a size class.

j_call d_call clone_size v_call cdr3_nt cdr3_aa
TRBJ2-3 TRBD2 NA TRBV11-2 TGTGCCAGCAGCTTATTGGGGAGGGCCGCAGATACGCAGTATTTT CASSLLGRAADTQYF
TRBJ2-7 NA NA TRBV10-2 TGCGCCAGCAGTGAACAGGCGGTCGTCAAGCAGTACTTC CASSEQAVVKQYF
TRBJ2-2 TRBD1 NA TRBV19 TGTGCCAGTAGTAGGGACAGGGACACCGGGGAGCTGTTTTTT CASSRDRDTGELFF
TRBJ2-3 TRBD2 NA TRBV9 TGTGCCAGCAGCAGTAGCGGGAGCGCAGATACGCAGTATTTT CASSSSGSADTQYF
TRBJ1-2 NA NA TRBV5-1 TGCGCCAGCAGCTTGCAGACTAACTATGGCTACACCTTC CASSLQTNYGYTF
TRBJ2-2 NA NA TRBV7-9 TGTGCCAGCAGCAGTGTTAGCGGGAACACCGGGGAGCTGTTTTTT CASSSVSGNTGELFF
TRBJ2-7 NA NA TRBV9 TGTGCCAGCAGCGCAGATCAGGGTGCGGCCTACGAGCAGTACTTC CASSADQGAAYEQYF
TRBJ1-3 NA NA TRBV5-1 TGCGCCAGCAGCTTGAACAGGGTCCCCGGAAACACCATATATTTT CASSLNRVPGNTIYF
TRBJ2-2 NA NA TRBV27 TGTGCCAGTTATTCCCTTTGGGAGCGGGCCGGGGAGCTGTTTTTT CASYSLWERAGELFF
TRBJ2-2 NA NA TRBV7-6 TGTGCCAGCAGCAGGGACTCGTTCGGTACCGGGGAGCTGTTTTTT CASSRDSFGTGELFF
TRBJ1-1 NA NA TRBV5-4 TGTGCCAGCAGTTCGTGGACAGCTTTGAACACTGAAGCTTTCTTT CASSSWTALNTEAFF
TRBJ2-7 TRBD1 NA TRBV29-1 TGCAGCGTTCGGACAGGGGGGAGCTACGAGCAGTACTTC CSVRTGGSYEQYF
TRBJ1-1 NA NA TRBV7-8 TGTGCCAGCAGCTTGACAGAGAACACTGAAGCTTTCTTT CASSLTENTEAFF
TRBJ1-1 NA NA TRBV5-1 TGCGCCAGCAGCCCGACGGGAGGACAGAACACTGAAGCTTTCTTT CASSPTGGQNTEAFF
TRBJ1-2 NA NA TRBV5-1 TGCGCCAGCGGCCTGTCGGATGGGCTCTATGGCTACACCTTC CASGLSDGLYGYTF
TRBJ2-1 TRBD2 NA TRBV15 TGTGCCACCAGCAGAGTGGGCGGGGGGGCCGATGAGCAGTTCTTC CATSRVGGGADEQFF
TRBJ1-5 TRBD1 NA TRBV19 TGTGCCAGTAGCCCGGGACAGGGGGCCTCTCAGCCCCAGCATTTT CASSPGQGASQPQHF
TRBJ1-5 TRBD1 NA TRBV6-4 TGTGCCAGCACGACAGGGGGAAGCAATCAGCCCCAGCATTTT CASTTGGSNQPQHF
TRBJ2-7 NA NA TRBV9 TGTGCCAGCAGCGAGCTAGGCAGGGGAGAGGACGAGCAGTACTTC CASSELGRGEDEQYF
TRBJ1-1 TRBD1 NA TRBV19 TGTGCCAGTAGTATAGTCCGGGACAGCACGAGGAACACTGAAGCTTTCTTT CASSIVRDSTRNTEAFF
TRBJ1-1 NA NA TRBV2 TGTGCCAGCTACGGGATAGTGGGAGCTTTCTTT CASYGIVGAFF
TRBJ2-1 TRBD2 NA TRBV28 TGTGCCAGCAGTTTCCCCGGGAGGCTTGAGCAGTTCTTC CASSFPGRLEQFF
TRBJ2-1 TRBD2 NA TRBV19 TGTGCCAGTAGTATAAAGACTAGCGGGGAGCAGTTCTTC CASSIKTSGEQFF
TRBJ1-4 NA NA TRBV7-2 TGTGCCAGCGGACCTGGGGGACTGGATGAAAAACTGTTTTTT CASGPGGLDEKLFF
TRBJ2-1 NA many TRBV7-8 TGTGCCAGCAGCCCCCAGTTCAGGGAGCAGTTCTTC CASSPQFREQFF
TRBJ2-4 TRBD1 NA TRBV7-8 TGTGCCAGCAGCCCGACAGGGTTGCGGGCCAAAAACATTCAGTACTTC CASSPTGLRAKNIQYF
TRBJ1-1 TRBD1 once TRBV11-2 TGTGCCAGCAGCCCTCGGACAGGGTGGTACACTGAAGCTTTCTTT CASSPRTGWYTEAFF
TRBJ1-6 NA NA TRBV6-5 TGTGCCAGCAGGGCGGACAGCTCCTATAATTCACCCCTCCACTTT CASRADSSYNSPLHF